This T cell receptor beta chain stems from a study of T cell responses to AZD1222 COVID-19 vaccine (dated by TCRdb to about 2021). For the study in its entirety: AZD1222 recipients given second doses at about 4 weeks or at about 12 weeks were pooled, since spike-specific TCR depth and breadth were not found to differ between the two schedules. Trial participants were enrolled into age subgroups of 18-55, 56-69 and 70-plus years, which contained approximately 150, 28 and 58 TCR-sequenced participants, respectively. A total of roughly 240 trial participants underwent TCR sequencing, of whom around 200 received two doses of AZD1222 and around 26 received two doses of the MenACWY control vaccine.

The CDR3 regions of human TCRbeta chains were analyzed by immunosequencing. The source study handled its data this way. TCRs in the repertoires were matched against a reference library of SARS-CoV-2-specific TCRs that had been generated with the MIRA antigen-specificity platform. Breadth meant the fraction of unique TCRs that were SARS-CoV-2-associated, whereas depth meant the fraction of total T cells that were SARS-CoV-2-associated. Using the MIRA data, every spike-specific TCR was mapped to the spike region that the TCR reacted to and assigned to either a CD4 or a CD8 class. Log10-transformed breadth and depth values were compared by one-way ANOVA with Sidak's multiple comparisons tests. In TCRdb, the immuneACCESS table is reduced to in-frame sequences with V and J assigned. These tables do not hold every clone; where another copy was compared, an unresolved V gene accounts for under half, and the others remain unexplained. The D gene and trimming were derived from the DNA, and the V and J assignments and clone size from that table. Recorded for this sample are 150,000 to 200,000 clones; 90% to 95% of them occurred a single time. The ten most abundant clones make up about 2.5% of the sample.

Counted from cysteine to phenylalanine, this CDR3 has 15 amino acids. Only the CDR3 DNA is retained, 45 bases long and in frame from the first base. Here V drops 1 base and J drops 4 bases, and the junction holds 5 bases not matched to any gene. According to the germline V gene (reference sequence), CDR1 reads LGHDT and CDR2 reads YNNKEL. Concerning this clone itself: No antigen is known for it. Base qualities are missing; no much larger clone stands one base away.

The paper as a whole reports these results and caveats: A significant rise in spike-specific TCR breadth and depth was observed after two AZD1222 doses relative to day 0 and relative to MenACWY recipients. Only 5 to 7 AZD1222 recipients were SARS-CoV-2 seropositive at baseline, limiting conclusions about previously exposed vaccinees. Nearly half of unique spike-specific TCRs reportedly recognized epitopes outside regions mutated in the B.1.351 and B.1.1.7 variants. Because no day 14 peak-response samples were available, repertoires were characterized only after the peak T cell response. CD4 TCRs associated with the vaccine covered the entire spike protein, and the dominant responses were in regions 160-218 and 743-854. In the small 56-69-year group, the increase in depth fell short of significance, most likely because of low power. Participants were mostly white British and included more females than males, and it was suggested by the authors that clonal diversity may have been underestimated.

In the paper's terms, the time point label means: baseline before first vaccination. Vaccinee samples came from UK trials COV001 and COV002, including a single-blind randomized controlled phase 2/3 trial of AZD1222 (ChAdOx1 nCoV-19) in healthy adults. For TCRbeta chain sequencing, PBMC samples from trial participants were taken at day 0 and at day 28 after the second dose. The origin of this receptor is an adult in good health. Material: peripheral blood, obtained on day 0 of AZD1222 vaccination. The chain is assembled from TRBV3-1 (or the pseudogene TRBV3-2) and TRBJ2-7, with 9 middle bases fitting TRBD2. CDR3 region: CASSQVAGGDYEQYF. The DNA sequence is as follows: TGTGCCAGCAGCCAAGTCGCGGGAGGGGATTACGAGCAGTACTTC.